The rows below give T cell receptor beta chains drawn from one sample of a study of blood T cell repertoires in COVID-19. The data were produced by immunoSEQ multiplex PCR, yet TCRdb's version contains in-frame clones alone and is incomplete. The repertoire holds roughly 190,000 clones, with roughly 92% as singletons. Sequencing used peripheral blood. All receptors come from a man aged 30 to 45 with COVID-19, enrolled during active disease. CDR3s include the opening cysteine and the closing phenylalanine or tryptophan. The order of the fields is V gene, D gene, clone size, J gene, CDR3 protein, CDR3 DNA. D genes are given only for firm matches. Not all rows give a size; the values are once, few, many and, for expanded clones, a class.

V: TRBV9
D: NA
size: NA
J: TRBJ1-5
CDR3: CASSVEGGNQPQHF
DNA: TGTGCCAGCAGCGTAGAGGGGGGCAATCAGCCCCAGCATTTT

V: TRBV2
D: TRBD2
size: NA
J: TRBJ2-7
CDR3: CASLPGRGENEQYF
DNA: TGTGCCAGCCTCCCGGGCCGGGGGGAGAACGAGCAGTACTTC

V: TRBV5-6
D: TRBD1
size: NA
J: TRBJ2-3
CDR3: CASSFGQGPDTQYF
DNA: TGTGCCAGCAGCTTCGGACAGGGGCCAGATACGCAGTATTTT

V: TRBV7-3
D: NA
size: NA
J: TRBJ2-1
CDR3: CASSPGNGWNEQFF
DNA: TGTGCCAGCAGCCCAGGGAATGGTTGGAATGAGCAGTTCTTC

V: TRBV9
D: NA
size: NA
J: TRBJ2-5
CDR3: CASSAGLQVDGQYF
DNA: TGTGCCAGCAGCGCCGGGCTACAGGTGGATGGTCAGTACTTC

V: TRBV10-3
D: TRBD1
size: NA
J: TRBJ1-4
CDR3: CAISQDRLNEKLFF
DNA: TGTGCCATCAGTCAGGACAGGCTTAATGAAAAACTGTTTTTT

V: TRBV7-9
D: NA
size: NA
J: TRBJ1-2
CDR3: CASSLGRDRLANYGYTF
DNA: TGTGCCAGCAGCTTAGGACGAGACAGGTTAGCTAACTATGGCTACACCTTC

V: TRBV9
D: TRBD1
size: NA
J: TRBJ1-1
CDR3: CASSPTTGANTEAFF
DNA: TGTGCCAGCAGCCCAACGACAGGGGCGAACACTGAAGCTTTCTTT

V: TRBV2
D: TRBD1
size: NA
J: TRBJ2-7
CDR3: CASKTPGQRYEQYF
DNA: TGTGCCAGCAAGACCCCGGGACAGCGATACGAGCAGTACTTC

V: TRBV9
D: NA
size: NA
J: TRBJ1-3
CDR3: CASSVGGYGNTIYF
DNA: TGTGCCAGCAGCGTAGGGGGCTATGGAAACACCATATATTTT

V: TRBV10-1
D: NA
size: NA
J: TRBJ2-7
CDR3: CASSESGTYEQYF
DNA: TGCGCCAGCAGTGAGAGCGGAACCTACGAGCAGTACTTC

V: TRBV2
D: TRBD1
size: NA
J: TRBJ1-2
CDR3: CASSFTGESGYTF
DNA: TGTGCCAGCAGTTTCACAGGGGAAAGCGGCTACACCTTC

V: TRBV29-1
D: TRBD2
size: NA
J: TRBJ2-3
CDR3: CSVTPSGGGTDTQYF
DNA: TGCAGCGTGACTCCTAGCGGGGGGGGCACAGATACGCAGTATTTT

V: TRBV3-1/TRBV3-2
D: TRBD1
size: NA
J: TRBJ1-1
CDR3: CASSLRGSDTEAFF
DNA: TGTGCCAGCAGCCTCAGGGGGTCTGACACTGAAGCTTTCTTT

V: TRBV12-3/TRBV12-4
D: NA
size: once
J: TRBJ1-5
CDR3: CASSNRLNQPQHF
DNA: TGTGCCAGCAGCAACAGGTTGAATCAGCCCCAGCATTTT

V: TRBV5-1
D: NA
size: once
J: TRBJ2-5
CDR3: CASSLAMGSGQETQYF
DNA: TGCGCCAGCAGCTTGGCGATGGGAAGCGGTCAGGAGACCCAGTACTTC

V: TRBV2
D: NA
size: NA
J: TRBJ1-6
CDR3: CASRGTRWRGSPLHF
DNA: TGTGCCAGCAGGGGGACTAGATGGCGGGGTTCACCCCTCCACTTT

V: TRBV4-1
D: TRBD1
size: NA
J: TRBJ2-1
CDR3: CASSQDLTGTGGSYNEQFF
DNA: TGCGCCAGCAGCCAAGATTTAACGGGAACAGGGGGCTCCTACAATGAGCAGTTCTTC

V: TRBV29-1
D: NA
size: NA
J: TRBJ2-7
CDR3: CSVEQWAGGNEQYF
DNA: TGCAGCGTTGAACAATGGGCAGGGGGGAACGAGCAGTACTTC

V: TRBV6-5
D: TRBD1
size: NA
J: TRBJ1-1
CDR3: CASSYNNRGSTEAFF
DNA: TGTGCCAGCAGTTATAACAACAGGGGGTCCACTGAAGCTTTCTTT

V: TRBV19
D: TRBD1
size: NA
J: TRBJ2-5
CDR3: CASSFGTGGQETQYF
DNA: TGTGCCAGTAGTTTCGGGACAGGGGGTCAGGAGACCCAGTACTTC

V: TRBV2
D: TRBD2
size: NA
J: TRBJ2-1
CDR3: CAISGGAGNEQFF
DNA: TGTGCCATTAGCGGGGGGGCCGGCAATGAGCAGTTCTTC

V: TRBV3-1/TRBV3-2
D: NA
size: NA
J: TRBJ1-4
CDR3: CASSPKSGEKLFF
DNA: TGTGCCAGCAGCCCGAAGTCGGGTGAAAAACTGTTTTTT

V: TRBV29-1
D: TRBD1
size: NA
J: TRBJ2-7
CDR3: CSVEAGQGGEQYF
DNA: TGCAGCGTTGAGGCGGGACAGGGTGGAGAGCAGTACTTC

V: TRBV19
D: TRBD2
size: once
J: TRBJ2-5
CDR3: CASSITLAGYLGEETQYF
DNA: TGTGCCAGTAGTATAACGCTAGCGGGTTACCTCGGGGAAGAGACCCAGTACTTC

V: TRBV9
D: NA
size: NA
J: TRBJ1-3
CDR3: CASSSSGTRLAGNTIYF
DNA: TGTGCCAGCAGCTCCTCCGGGACTCGTCTCGCTGGAAACACCATATATTTT

V: TRBV5-4
D: NA
size: once
J: TRBJ1-6
CDR3: CASRGADSPLHF
DNA: TGTGCCAGCAGAGGGGCAGATTCACCCCTCCACTTT

V: TRBV3-1/TRBV3-2
D: NA
size: NA
J: TRBJ2-1
CDR3: CASSPGGTSSYNEQFF
DNA: TGTGCCAGCAGCCCTGGCGGGACCAGCTCCTACAATGAGCAGTTCTTC

V: TRBV7-3
D: NA
size: NA
J: TRBJ2-6
CDR3: CASSLPGFGANVLTF
DNA: TGTGCCAGCAGCTTACCCGGGTTCGGGGCCAACGTCCTGACTTTC

V: TRBV15
D: TRBD1
size: NA
J: TRBJ2-5
CDR3: CATRLDRARETQYF
DNA: TGTGCCACCAGGTTGGACAGGGCACGCGAGACCCAGTACTTC

V: TRBV5-6
D: NA
size: few
J: TRBJ1-2
CDR3: CASSLVSGKQDGYTF
DNA: TGTGCCAGCAGCTTGGTCTCGGGGAAGCAGGATGGCTACACCTTC

V: TRBV5-1
D: NA
size: NA
J: TRBJ2-3
CDR3: CASSYQTPSTDTQYF
DNA: TGCGCCAGCAGCTACCAGACACCTAGCACAGATACGCAGTATTTT

V: TRBV6-2/TRBV6-3
D: TRBD1
size: once
J: TRBJ1-2
CDR3: CASSYGTGADGYTF
DNA: TGTGCCAGCAGTTATGGGACAGGGGCAGATGGCTACACCTTC

V: TRBV6-4
D: TRBD1
size: once
J: TRBJ1-6
CDR3: CAIQKTGEPYNSPLHF
DNA: TGTGCCATACAAAAAACAGGGGAACCTTATAATTCACCCCTCCACTTT

V: TRBV11-2
D: NA
size: NA
J: TRBJ2-4
CDR3: CASSLDLAKNIQYF
DNA: TGTGCCAGCAGCTTAGATCTTGCCAAAAACATTCAGTACTTC

V: TRBV5-1
D: TRBD1
size: NA
J: TRBJ1-6
CDR3: CASSAGTGDSPLHF
DNA: TGCGCCAGCAGCGCCGGGACAGGGGACTCACCCCTCCACTTT

V: TRBV11-3
D: TRBD1
size: NA
J: TRBJ2-7
CDR3: CASSLRGQGTYEQYF
DNA: TGTGCCAGCAGCTTACGGGGACAGGGTACCTACGAGCAGTACTTC

V: TRBV11-2
D: TRBD1
size: once
J: TRBJ2-5
CDR3: CASSFRDRGRETQYF
DNA: TGTGCCAGCAGCTTCCGGGACAGGGGGCGAGAGACCCAGTACTTC

V: TRBV27
D: NA
size: NA
J: TRBJ2-6
CDR3: CASSLVYAGVLFSGANVLTF
DNA: TGTGCCAGCAGTTTAGTATATGCAGGGGTCCTTTTTTCTGGGGCCAACGTCCTGACTTTC

V: TRBV27
D: NA
size: NA
J: TRBJ1-6
CDR3: CASSPSLPPPLHF
DNA: TGTGCCAGCAGTCCCTCTCTTCCCCCACCCCTCCACTTT

V: TRBV27
D: NA
size: NA
J: TRBJ2-2
CDR3: CASSLLRAPNLLNTGELFF
DNA: TGTGCCAGCAGTTTATTGAGAGCCCCGAATCTATTGAACACCGGGGAGCTGTTTTTT

V: TRBV19
D: NA
size: NA
J: TRBJ1-6
CDR3: CASRETGTLNNSPLHF
DNA: TGTGCCAGTAGGGAAACCGGGACACTTAATAATTCACCCCTCCACTTT

V: TRBV6-1
D: TRBD1
size: NA
J: TRBJ1-4
CDR3: CASSEGLGQANEKLFF
DNA: TGTGCCAGCAGTGAAGGTTTGGGACAGGCGAATGAAAAACTGTTTTTT

V: TRBV7-2
D: NA
size: NA
J: TRBJ1-2
CDR3: CASSFNSNYGYTF
DNA: TGTGCCAGCAGCTTTAACAGTAACTATGGCTACACCTTC

V: TRBV6-5
D: NA
size: NA
J: TRBJ2-3
CDR3: CASSYIADTQYF
DNA: TGTGCCAGCAGTTATATTGCAGATACGCAGTATTTT

V: TRBV12-5
D: TRBD2
size: NA
J: TRBJ2-7
CDR3: CASGQNVAGASYEQYF
DNA: TGTGCTAGTGGCCAGAACGTAGCGGGGGCCTCCTACGAGCAGTACTTC

V: TRBV20-1
D: NA
size: NA
J: TRBJ1-3
CDR3: CSASGSSGNTIYF
DNA: TGCAGTGCTAGTGGGAGCTCTGGAAACACCATATATTTT